This T cell receptor (beta chain) was sequenced in a study of blood T cell repertoires in COVID-19. Germline loops: CDR1 MNHNY, CDR2 SVGAGI (reference sequence). Trimming removed 4 bases from V and 4 bases from J, with 11 bases in between. CDR3 length: 13 residues. The table came from immunoSEQ multiplex PCR; TCRdb's copy has only in-frame clones and leaves some out. The sample holds some 200,000 clones, 81% seen once. The sequence came from a woman aged 45-60 years with acute COVID-19. The specimen was PBMCs or T cells enriched from blood (not recorded which). This chain links TRBV6-6 with TRBJ2-7; TRBD2 might be the D (6 bases). The CDR3 region is CASSSGTRYEQYF. CDR3 DNA: TGTGCCAGCAGTTCCGGGACTCGTTACGAGCAGTACTTC.